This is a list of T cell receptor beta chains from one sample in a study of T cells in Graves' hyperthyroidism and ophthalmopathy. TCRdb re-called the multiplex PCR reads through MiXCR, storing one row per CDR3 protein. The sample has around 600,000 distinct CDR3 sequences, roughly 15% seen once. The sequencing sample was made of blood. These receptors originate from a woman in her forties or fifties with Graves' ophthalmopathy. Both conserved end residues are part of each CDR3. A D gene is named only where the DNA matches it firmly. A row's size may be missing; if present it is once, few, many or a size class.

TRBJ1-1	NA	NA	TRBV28	CATAKRAPSEAFF	TGTGCCACCGCTAAGCGGGCGCCATCTGAAGCTTTCTTT
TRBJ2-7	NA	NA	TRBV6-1	CASSATGRNPYEQYF	TGTGCCAGCAGTGCCACAGGTAGGAATCCCTACGAGCAGTACTTC
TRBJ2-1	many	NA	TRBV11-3	CASSSEQGHPEQFF	TGTGCCAGCAGCTCCGAACAGGGACACCCTGAGCAGTTCTTC
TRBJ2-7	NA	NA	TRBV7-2	CASGSLQGNEQYF	TGTGCCAGCGGTTCACTACAGGGAAACGAGCAGTACTTC
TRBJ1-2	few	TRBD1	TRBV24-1	CATSSTGLNYGYTF	TGTGCCACTTCGTCGACAGGGCTCAACTATGGCTACACCTTC
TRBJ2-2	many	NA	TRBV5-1	CASSLAAALPNTGELFF	TGCGCCAGCAGCTTGGCGGCAGCCCTCCCGAACACCGGGGAGCTGTTTTTT
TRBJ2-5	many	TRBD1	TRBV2	CASRSDRGTQQETQYF	TGTGCCAGCAGGTCGGACAGGGGGACGCAGCAAGAGACCCAGTACTTC
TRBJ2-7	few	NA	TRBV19	CASSTLGSYEQYF	TGTGCCAGTAGTACGCTGGGCAGCTACGAGCAGTACTTC
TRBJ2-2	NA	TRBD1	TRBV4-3	CASSHPGQGPTNTGELFF	TGCGCCAGCAGCCATCCGGGACAGGGGCCCACGAACACCGGGGAGCTGTTTTTT
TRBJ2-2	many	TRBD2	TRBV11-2	CASSFRAGADTGELFF	TGTGCCAGCAGCTTTCGAGCGGGAGCGGACACCGGGGAGCTGTTTTTT
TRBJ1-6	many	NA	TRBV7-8	CASSSEGVWDSPLHF	TGTGCCAGCAGCTCTGAGGGGGTCTGGGATTCACCCCTCCACTTT
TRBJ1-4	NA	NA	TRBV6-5	CASSSTDGEKLFF	TGTGCCAGCAGTTCCACGGACGGGGAAAAACTGTTTTTT
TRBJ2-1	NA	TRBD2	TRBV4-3	CASSRYSGSGNEQFF	TGCGCCAGCAGCCGATATAGCGGGAGCGGTAATGAGCAGTTCTTC
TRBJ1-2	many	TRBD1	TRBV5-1	CASSLTGGSPVGGYTF	TGCGCCAGCAGTTTGACAGGGGGAAGTCCTGTGGGTGGCTACACCTTC
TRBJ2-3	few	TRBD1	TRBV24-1	CATSAQGQGGDDTQYF	TGTGCCACCAGTGCCCAGGGACAGGGGGGAGACGATACGCAGTATTTT
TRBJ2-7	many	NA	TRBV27	CASSPLGGRAGRDEQYF	TGTGCCAGCAGTCCATTAGGGGGTCGGGCGGGCCGCGACGAGCAGTACTTC
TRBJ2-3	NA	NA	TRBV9	CASSETGLGDTQYF	TGTGCCAGCAGCGAAACGGGTCTGGGGGATACGCAGTATTTT